These T cell receptor beta chains were read from a single sample in a study of T cells expressing NK-cell markers. Reprocessing the 5' RACE reads, TCRdb reports a single entry for every CDR3 protein and omits DNA. The listing contains 400,000 to 500,000 distinct CDR3 sequences. Sequenced: blood T cells: a sorted CD56 or NKG2C T cell subset, CD4+ or CD8+ T cells, or bulk PBMC T cells (not recorded which). The receptors were gathered from a woman between 18 and 70 years old in good health. The CDR3 runs from the conserved cysteine through the conserved F or W.

CASSLSWQHYGYTF,14,TRBJ1-2,TRBV27
CASSISGTQYF,11,TRBJ2-5,TRBV27
CASSLGEGGVQSQHF,15,TRBJ1-5,TRBV7-2
CAISGGTDEQFF,12,TRBJ2-1,TRBV10-3
CASSSGGTRARGYTF,15,TRBJ1-2,TRBV12-3/TRBV12-4
CASSLIPPSGRDIGAYNEQFF,21,TRBJ2-1,TRBV27
CASSRTEYEQYF,12,TRBJ2-7,TRBV6-5
CSAPRAGVGTDTQYF,15,TRBJ2-3,TRBV29-1
CATSVATNEQFF,12,TRBJ2-1,TRBV24-1
CSARGGAEGNYGYTF,15,TRBJ1-2,TRBV20-1
CSAIPVGARGSSGEQYF,17,TRBJ2-7,TRBV29-1
CASSPYWTGTGELFF,15,TRBJ2-2,TRBV5-1
CASLLAGIYNEQFF,14,TRBJ2-1,TRBV16
CASRLGTFGQTQYF,14,TRBJ2-5,TRBV12-3/TRBV12-4
CASSYGRGTGELFF,14,TRBJ2-2,TRBV6-5
CATSTLSGSYGYTF,14,TRBJ1-2,TRBV15
CSVAVSGQETQYF,13,TRBJ2-5,TRBV29-1
CASSWGPPGGELFF,14,TRBJ2-2,TRBV6-2/TRBV6-3
CSVEVGQGGAGELFF,15,TRBJ2-2,TRBV29-1
CASSLGPETGELFF,14,TRBJ2-2,TRBV11-3
CASSSRLAGELFF,13,TRBJ2-2,TRBV5-4
CASSFRPDRRGVQTQYF,17,TRBJ2-5,TRBV21-1
CASSFGGPSYNEQFF,15,TRBJ2-1,TRBV5-4
CSAREVGQAYQPQHF,15,TRBJ1-5,TRBV20-1